These 4 T cell receptor beta chains were all obtained from the same sample, sequenced in a study of technical replicates of blood from a few donors. Using immunoSEQ multiplex PCR, the repertoire was profiled, and TCRdb retains in-frame clones only, with some absent. Of some 70,000 clones in the sample, 95% to 98% were seen once. Sequenced material: T cells isolated from PBMCs. Every receptor here comes from a human donor in good health.

This clone was seen once. The rearrangement uses TRBV27 and TRBJ2-5; no definite D call. Germline CDR1 reads MNHEY; CDR2 reads SMNVEV (reference sequence). V lost 5 bases and J 4 bases, leaving 14 bases between the germline ends. This CDR3 comprises 14 residues. Here the CDR3 reads CASSTLEPGETQYF. The CDR3 coding sequence is TGTGCCAGCAGTACCCTTGAGCCGGGAGAGACCCAGTACTTC.

The rearrangement links TRBV5-1 to TRBJ2-3; a weak D match, TRBD2 (6 bases). Germline assignment: CDR1 SGHRS and CDR2 YFSETQ. The CDR3 sequence is 15 residues long. Trimming left V 0 bases short and J 0 bases short, with 8 bases between. CDR3 DNA sequence: TGCGCCAGCAGCTTGGACGGGAGAAGCACAGATACGCAGTATTTT. It specifies CASSLDGRSTDTQYF.

This rearrangement joins TRBV11-3 to TRBJ2-1, with 10 bases aligning to TRBD2. The CDR3 is 17 residues long. Trimming at V came to 0 bases and at J to 3 bases, leaving 5 bases not matched to a gene. Germline assignment: CDR1 SGHNT and CDR2 YENEEA. The CDR3 protein is CASSLDSGRSFYNEQFF. The CDR3 DNA follows: TGTGCCAGCAGCTTAGATAGCGGGAGGAGTTTCTACAATGAGCAGTTCTTC.

The chain joins TRBV6-5 to TRBJ2-3; TRBD1 matches at 11 bases. Germline V gene sequence: CDR1 MNHEY, CDR2 SVGAGI. Trimming removed 5 bases from V and 4 bases from J; junction bases left unmatched: 2. This CDR3 is 14 amino acids long. The CDR3 loop reads CASSRGQGADTQYF. The CDR3 DNA reads as TGTGCCAGCAGTCGGGGACAGGGGGCAGATACGCAGTATTTT.